This T cell receptor beta chain was sequenced during a study of metastatic and nonmetastatic thyroid tumors. Original processing methods: Differences in CDR3 between clinicopathological groups were drawn on to build a classifier intended to discriminate distant-metastatic papillary thyroid cancer patients. Through MiXCR, TCRdb re-clonotyped the PCR reads. These V and J calls derive from TCRdb rather than the authors' analysis. The sample records roughly 30,000 clones, 15% to 20% being singletons. General observations from the study: Benign nodules reportedly had significantly lower TCR beta diversity than malignant thyroid tumors in blood and tumor.

The length of the CDR3 is 15 residues. The ends lost 4 bases at V and 5 bases at J; junction bases unmatched: 11. Germline V gene sequence: CDR1 SGHTS, CDR2 YDEGEE. In this sample, this clone turned up many times. Antigen specificity is unknown. Every patient underwent thyroid surgery untreated. The sample was blood. This receptor was obtained from a female donor with papillary thyroid cancer or a benign thyroid nodule (not recorded which). Some clones in this sample may be carry-over from other donors' samples. The rearrangement uses TRBV5-8 and TRBJ1-1; 7 nucleotides line up with TRBD1. The CDR3 loop reads CASSHATGARTEAFF. CDR3 sequence (DNA): TGTGCCAGCAGCCACGCTACAGGGGCCAGAACTGAAGCTTTCTTT.